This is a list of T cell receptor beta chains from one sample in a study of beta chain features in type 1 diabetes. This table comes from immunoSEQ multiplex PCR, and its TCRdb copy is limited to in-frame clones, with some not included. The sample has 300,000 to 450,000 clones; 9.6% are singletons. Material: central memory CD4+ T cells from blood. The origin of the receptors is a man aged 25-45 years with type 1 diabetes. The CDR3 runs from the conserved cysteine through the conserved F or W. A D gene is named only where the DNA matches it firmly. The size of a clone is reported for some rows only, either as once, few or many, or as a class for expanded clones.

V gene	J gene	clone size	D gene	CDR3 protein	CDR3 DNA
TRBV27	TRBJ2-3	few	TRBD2	CASSWTSWGDTQYF	TGTGCCAGCAGCTGGACTAGTTGGGGAGATACGCAGTATTTT
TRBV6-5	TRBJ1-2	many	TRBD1	CASSYSGTGGGYGYTF	TGTGCCAGCAGTTACTCCGGGACAGGGGGCGGATATGGCTACACCTTC
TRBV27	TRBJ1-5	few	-	CASSLLPPRGWSPQPQHF	TGTGCCAGCAGTTTATTACCCCCCCGGGGGTGGTCTCCTCAGCCCCAGCATTTT
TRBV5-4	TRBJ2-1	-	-	CASRGAGRDNEQFF	TGTGCCAGCAGGGGGGCAGGTAGAGACAATGAGCAGTTCTTC
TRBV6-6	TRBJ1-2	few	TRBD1	CASNPGGARHSYTF	TGTGCCAGCAACCCAGGGGGAGCCCGACACAGCTACACCTTC
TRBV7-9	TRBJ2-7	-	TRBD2	CASSFTSGSSYEQYF	TGTGCCAGCAGCTTTACTAGCGGGAGCTCCTACGAGCAGTACTTC
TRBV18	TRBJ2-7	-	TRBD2	CASSPRDWRGKSYEQYF	TGTGCCAGCTCACCACGCGACTGGCGGGGGAAGTCCTACGAGCAGTACTTC
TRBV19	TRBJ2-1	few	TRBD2	CASSRWTLAGEKNEQFF	TGTGCCAGTAGTAGGTGGACACTAGCGGGAGAGAAGAATGAGCAGTTCTTC
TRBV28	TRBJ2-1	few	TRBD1	CASMQGDRVNEQFF	TGTGCCAGCATGCAGGGGGACAGGGTCAATGAGCAGTTCTTC
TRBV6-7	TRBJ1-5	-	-	CASSSNLHGDYSNQPQHF	TGTGCCAGCAGTTCCAACCTACATGGAGATTATAGCAATCAGCCCCAGCATTTT
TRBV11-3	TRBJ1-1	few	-	CASSPRANTEAFF	TGTGCCAGCAGCCCGAGGGCGAACACTGAAGCTTTCTTT
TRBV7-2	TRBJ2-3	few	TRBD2	CASSSLASAGATDTQYF	TGTGCCAGCAGCTCCTTAGCCTCAGCGGGAGCCACAGATACGCAGTATTTT
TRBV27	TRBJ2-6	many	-	CASSYSGAPSGANVLTF	TGTGCCAGCAGTTACTCCGGGGCACCCTCTGGGGCCAACGTCCTGACTTTC
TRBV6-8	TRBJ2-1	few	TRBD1	CASSYFVNRGSCHEQFF	TGTGCCAGCAGTTATTTCGTCAACAGGGGATCTTGCCATGAGCAGTTCTTC
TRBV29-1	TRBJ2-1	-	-	CSVGGRIEQFF	TGCAGCGTTGGAGGGAGGATTGAGCAGTTCTTC
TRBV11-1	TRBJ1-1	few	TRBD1	CASSLEKGQRNTEAFF	TGTGCCAGCAGCTTAGAAAAGGGACAGAGGAACACTGAAGCTTTCTTT
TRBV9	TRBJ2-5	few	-	CASSVARDPETQYF	TGTGCCAGCAGCGTGGCCAGGGACCCAGAGACCCAGTACTTC
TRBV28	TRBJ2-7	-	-	CASTRSRDTYEQYF	TGTGCCAGCACCAGAAGCCGGGACACCTACGAGCAGTACTTC
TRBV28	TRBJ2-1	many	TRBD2	CASSSSGTSDHNEQFF	TGTGCCAGCAGTTCGTCCGGGACTAGCGACCACAATGAGCAGTTCTTC
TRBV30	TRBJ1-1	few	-	CAWTDQGRVEAFF	TGTGCCTGGACCGACCAGGGGCGGGTTGAAGCTTTCTTT
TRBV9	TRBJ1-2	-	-	CASSVDGRDGYTF	TGTGCCAGCAGCGTAGATGGGAGGGATGGCTACACCTTC
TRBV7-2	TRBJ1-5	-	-	CASSQVGGGNQPQHF	TGTGCCAGCAGCCAGGTGGGTGGGGGCAATCAGCCCCAGCATTTT
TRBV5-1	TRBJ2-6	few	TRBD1	CASSFGQAVSVLTF	TGCGCCAGCAGCTTCGGACAGGCCGTCAGTGTCCTGACTTTC
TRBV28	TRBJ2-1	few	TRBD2	CASFPGGLAGTSYNEQFF	TGTGCCAGCTTCCCCGGGGGGTTAGCGGGGACCTCCTACAATGAGCAGTTCTTC
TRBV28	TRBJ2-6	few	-	CASRGANVLTF	TGTGCCAGCAGGGGGGCCAACGTCCTGACTTTC
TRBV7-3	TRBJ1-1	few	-	CASSSQPSNAGSEAFF	TGTGCCAGCAGTTCCCAACCCTCAAATGCGGGGTCCGAAGCTTTCTTT
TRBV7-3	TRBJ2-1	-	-	CASSLRSEGNEQFF	TGTGCCAGCAGCTTACGGTCAGAGGGGAATGAGCAGTTCTTC
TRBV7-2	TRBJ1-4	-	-	CASSLDQGNEKLFF	TGTGCCAGCAGCTTAGATCAGGGAAATGAAAAACTGTTTTTT
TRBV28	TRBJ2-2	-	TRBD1	CAGAPGQVTGELFF	TGTGCCGGGGCCCCGGGACAGGTGACCGGGGAGCTGTTTTTT
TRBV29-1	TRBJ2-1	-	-	CSVEDLQGLRNEQFF	TGCAGCGTTGAAGATCTCCAGGGTTTGCGGAATGAGCAGTTCTTC
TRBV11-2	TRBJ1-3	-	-	CASSLRGGVSGNTIYF	TGTGCCAGCAGCCTAAGAGGAGGGGTCTCTGGAAACACCATATATTTT
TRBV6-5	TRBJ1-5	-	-	CASSETLNQPQHF	TGTGCCAGCAGTGAAACCCTAAATCAGCCCCAGCATTTT
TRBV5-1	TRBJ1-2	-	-	CASSLVQGSYGYTF	TGCGCCAGCAGCTTGGTACAGGGATCCTATGGCTACACCTTC
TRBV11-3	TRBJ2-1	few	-	CASSLEALDNEQFF	TGTGCCAGCAGCTTAGAGGCTCTAGACAATGAGCAGTTCTTC
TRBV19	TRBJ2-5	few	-	CASSMVLASVETQYF	TGTGCCAGTAGTATGGTCCTAGCGTCTGTGGAGACCCAGTACTTC
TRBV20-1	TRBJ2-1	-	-	CSARDGHRQFF	TGCAGTGCTAGAGATGGACACCGACAGTTCTTC
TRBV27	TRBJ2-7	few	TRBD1	CASSPTGVYEQYF	TGTGCCAGCAGTCCTACAGGGGTATACGAGCAGTACTTC
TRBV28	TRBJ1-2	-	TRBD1	CASSTSGQGKAGYTF	TGTGCCAGCAGCACATCCGGACAGGGGAAGGCTGGCTACACCTTC
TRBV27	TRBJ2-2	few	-	CASTLTRGLTGELFF	TGTGCCAGCACTCTAACGCGGGGACTCACCGGGGAGCTGTTTTTT
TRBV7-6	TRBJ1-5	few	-	CASSPSTNQPQHF	TGTGCCAGCAGCCCCTCGACCAATCAGCCCCAGCATTTT
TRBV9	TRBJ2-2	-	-	CASSVVHHTGELLF	TGTGCCAGCAGCGTAGTCCACCACACCGGGGAGCTGCTTTTT
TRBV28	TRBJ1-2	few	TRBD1	CASSSPGQGDRGYTF	TGTGCCAGCAGTTCTCCGGGACAGGGGGATCGGGGCTACACCTTC
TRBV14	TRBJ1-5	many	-	CASSAQTNQPQHF	TGTGCCAGCAGCGCACAAACCAATCAGCCCCAGCATTTT
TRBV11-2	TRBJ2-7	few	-	CASSSSRGLGEQYF	TGTGCCAGCAGCTCGTCGAGGGGGTTGGGCGAGCAGTACTTC
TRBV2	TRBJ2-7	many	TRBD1	CASAGTGGYEQYF	TGTGCCAGCGCCGGGACAGGGGGTTACGAGCAGTACTTC
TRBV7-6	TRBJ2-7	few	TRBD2	CASGRETYEQYF	TGTGCCAGCGGGCGGGAGACCTACGAGCAGTACTTC
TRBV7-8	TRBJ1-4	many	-	CASSLVGYEKLFF	TGTGCCAGCAGCTTAGTTGGCTACGAAAAACTGTTTTTT
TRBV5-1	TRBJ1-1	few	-	CASSPEGVVGTEAFF	TGCGCCAGCAGTCCGGAGGGGGTTGTTGGCACTGAAGCTTTCTTT
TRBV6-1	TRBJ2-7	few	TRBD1	CASRADRDTYEQYF	TGTGCCAGCAGGGCGGACAGGGATACCTACGAGCAGTACTTC
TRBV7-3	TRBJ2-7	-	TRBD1	CASSPTGGSGEQYF	TGTGCCAGCAGCCCGACAGGGGGAAGTGGCGAGCAGTACTTC
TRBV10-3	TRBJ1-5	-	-	CAISESPLGESGGNQPQHF	TGTGCCATCAGTGAGTCTCCACTCGGGGAATCGGGAGGCAATCAGCCCCAGCATTTT
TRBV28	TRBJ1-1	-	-	CASINLPGRRGNTEAFF	TGTGCCAGCATCAATCTCCCAGGGAGGAGGGGGAACACTGAAGCTTTCTTT
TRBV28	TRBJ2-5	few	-	CATTRQQETQYF	TGTGCCACCACAAGACAGCAAGAGACCCAGTACTTC